This T cell receptor (beta chain) was retrieved from a study of T cells after yellow fever vaccination. Study observations and caveats: Most primary-vaccination clones reappeared after the booster (about 97% CD4, approximately 88% CD8). Abundant clonotypes (contaminants from the bulk population) could be present in FACS-sorted repertoires.

Of note for this clonotype: Its antigen is not identified.

Germline V gene lookup returns CDR1 LGHDT and CDR2 YNNKEL (reference sequence). The germline V and J ends were trimmed by 6 bases and 4 bases, with 20 bases remaining between them. The CDR3 spans 16 residues. Synthesis of TCR cDNA relied on 5'RACE template switching, which attached a universal primer site and UMIs. TCRdb fed the 5' RACE reads into MiXCR, producing one record per CDR3 protein. The profile shows some 110,000 distinct CDR3 sequences, 8% to 9.5% of them singletons. Sequencing was performed on CD8+ T cells sorted from PBMCs, taken 45 days after the yellow fever booster vaccination. The chain uses TRBV3-1 and TRBJ2-3, with D maybe TRBD2 (6 bases). The receptor was derived from a man under 40 who received the YFV17D yellow fever vaccine. In DNA, the CDR3 is TGTGCCAGCAGGCTGTGGGAGGACTCCCGCGCAGATACGCAGTATTTT. Residues: CASRLWEDSRADTQYF.